There are a few counts of the clone carrying this T cell receptor (beta chain). The antigen remains undetermined. TCRdb used MiXCR to reprocess the 5' RACE reads, holding one entry per CDR3 protein. Here the sample spans about 320,000 distinct CDR3 sequences, 6.8% being singletons. These data come from a study of T cells after yellow fever vaccination. Study outcomes and limitations: It was the secondary response that reached its peak faster, day 5 versus 15, but it was weaker.

J lost 1 base, V lost 4 bases, and 3 bases had no gene match. Germline V CDR1 and CDR2: SGHVS, FNYEAQ. The CDR3 has 14 residues. The sequence came from a man between 18 and 29 years old who received the YFV17D yellow fever vaccine. Source: PBMCs, taken around 45 days after the first yellow fever vaccination. The chain carries TRBV7-6 and TRBJ2-7; 8 bases match TRBD2. The chain's CDR3 is CASSSGLGSYEQYF. DNA for the CDR3: TGTGCCAGCAGCTCGGGACTAGGTTCCTACGAGCAGTACTTC. The complete variable domain, with remaining parts taken from reference TRBV7-6 and TRBJ2-7, reads GAGVSQSPRYKVTKRGQDVALRCDPISGHVSLYWYRQALGQGPEFLTYFNYEAQQDKSGLPNDRFSAERPEGSISTLTIQRTEQRDSAMYRCASSSGLGSYEQYFGPGTRLTVT.